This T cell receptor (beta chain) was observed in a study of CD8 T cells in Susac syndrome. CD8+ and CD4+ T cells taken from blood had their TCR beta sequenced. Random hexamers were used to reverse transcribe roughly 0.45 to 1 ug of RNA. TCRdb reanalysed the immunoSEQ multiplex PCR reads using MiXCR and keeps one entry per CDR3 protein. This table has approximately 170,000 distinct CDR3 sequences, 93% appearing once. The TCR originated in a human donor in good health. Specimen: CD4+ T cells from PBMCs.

This CDR3 is CASSPSPPIVGTGSRYNEQFF. CDR3 in DNA: TGTGCCAGCAGCCCTAGCCCCCCCATTGTGGGGACAGGGAGCAGGTACAATGAGCAGTTCTTC. J is TRBJ2-1 and V is TRBV11-2; 9 bases fit TRBD1. Per germline, CDR1 SGHAT and CDR2 FQNNGV. The CDR3 runs 21 residues. J lost 4 bases, V lost 5 bases, and 24 bases had no gene match.